This T cell receptor (beta chain) was sequenced in a study of T cell responses to AZD1222 COVID-19 vaccine. Findings of the study overall: At study baseline, merely over 5 AZD1222 recipients were seropositive. After the peak T cell response, and only then, were repertoires sampled. It should be noted that donors were predominantly white British and more often female, and clonal diversity was possibly underestimated.

On this clone itself: Its cognate antigen is unknown.

The table came from immunoSEQ multiplex PCR; TCRdb's copy has only in-frame clones and leaves some out. The table lists 80,000 to 90,000 clones, more than 75% of them singletons. Germline CDR1 is MDHEN and CDR2 is SYDVKM. This CDR3 has 14 residues. The TCR originated in an adult in good health. J is TRBJ2-7 and V is TRBV28; D is unresolved. Sequenced material: peripheral blood, taken on day 0 of MenACWY control vaccination. CDR3 in DNA: TGTGACTTAAAAAGAGGACCCCGTCCCTACGAGCAGTACTTC. Protein product: CDLKRGPRPYEQYF.